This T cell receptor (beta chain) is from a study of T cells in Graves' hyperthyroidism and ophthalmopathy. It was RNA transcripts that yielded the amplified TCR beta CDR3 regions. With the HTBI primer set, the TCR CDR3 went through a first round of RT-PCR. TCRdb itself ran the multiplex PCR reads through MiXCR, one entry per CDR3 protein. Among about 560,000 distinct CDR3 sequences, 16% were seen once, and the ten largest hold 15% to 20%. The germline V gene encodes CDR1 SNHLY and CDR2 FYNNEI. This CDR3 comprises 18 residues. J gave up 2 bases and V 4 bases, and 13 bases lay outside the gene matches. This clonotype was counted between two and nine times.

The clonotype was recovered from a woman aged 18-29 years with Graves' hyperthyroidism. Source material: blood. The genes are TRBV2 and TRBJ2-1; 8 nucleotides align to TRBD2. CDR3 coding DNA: TGTGCCAGCAGTGGGAGGGCCACGATTAGCGGGGCCTACAATGAGCAGTTCTTC. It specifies CASSGRATISGAYNEQFF.